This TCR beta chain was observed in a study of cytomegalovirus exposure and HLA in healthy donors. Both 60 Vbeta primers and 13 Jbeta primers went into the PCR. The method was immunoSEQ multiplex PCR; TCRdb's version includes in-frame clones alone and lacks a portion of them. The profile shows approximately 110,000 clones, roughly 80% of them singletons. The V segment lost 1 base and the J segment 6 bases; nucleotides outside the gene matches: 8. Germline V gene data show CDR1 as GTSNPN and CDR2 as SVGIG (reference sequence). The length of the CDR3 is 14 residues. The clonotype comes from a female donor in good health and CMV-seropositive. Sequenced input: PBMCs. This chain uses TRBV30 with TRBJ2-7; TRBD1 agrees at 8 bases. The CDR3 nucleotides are TGTGCCTGGAGTGCCGGGCAGGGGGCCAGCGAGCAGTACTTC. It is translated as CAWSAGQGASEQYF.